The 25 T cell receptor beta chains reported below all come from one sample, sequenced in a study of blood T cell repertoires in COVID-19. Here immunoSEQ multiplex PCR was the method, and the copy in TCRdb shows in-frame clones only, minus some. Among about 230,000 clones listed, approximately 84% were seen once. The specimen was peripheral blood. Source of these receptors: a man aged 50 or older with active or convalescent COVID-19.

At least ten counts were recorded for this clone. The gene calls are TRBV30 and TRBJ1-5; TRBD1 might be the D (6 bases). V was trimmed by 5 bases and J by 9 bases, leaving 14 bases between them. CDR1 is GTSNPN, CDR2 SVGIG, per germline (reference sequence). The CDR3 is 12 amino acids. CDR3 sequence reads: CAWGTGSRPQHF. The CDR3 nucleotides read TGTGCCTGGGGCACAGGGAGTAGGCCCCAGCATTTT.

The CDR3 region is CASSLGAPSYGYTF. The DNA for the CDR3 is TGTGCCAGCAGCCTAGGAGCACCCTCCTATGGCTACACCTTC. This rearrangement joins TRBV5-4 to TRBJ1-2; D is undetermined. CDR3 length equals 14 residues. Germline-derived CDR1 and CDR2 are SGHNT and YYREEE (reference sequence). V dropped 4 bases and J dropped 4 bases, with 14 bases sitting between them. Drawing the rest from reference TRBV5-4 and TRBJ1-2, the complete variable domain is ETGVTQSPTHLIKTRGQQVTLRCSSQSGHNTVSWYQQALGQGPQFIFQYYREEENGRGNFPPRFSGLQFPNYSSELNVNALELDDSALYLCASSLGAPSYGYTFGSGTRLTVV.

This clone has a single count. The chain links TRBV5-1 to TRBJ2-1, with 8 bases lining up with TRBD2. This CDR3 has 17 residues. V shed 4 bases, J shed 7 bases, and the junction held 16 bases outside the gene matches. Germline CDR1 reads SGHRS; CDR2 reads YFSETQ. The DNA of the CDR3 is TGCGCCAGCAGCCAACGGGCGGGGGGTGGTCTTGGAAATGAGCAGTTCTTC. Its protein product is CASSQRAGGGLGNEQFF.

The chain has TRBV20-1 and TRBJ2-2; 8 positions match TRBD2. V was clipped by 3 bases and J by 1 base; unmatched bases: 4. Germline CDR1 and CDR2: DFQATT and SNEGSKA (reference sequence). The CDR3 length is 15 residues. CDR3 loop: CSASGGGRNTGELFF. Here the CDR3 DNA reads TGCAGTGCTAGTGGCGGGGGGAGGAACACCGGGGAGCTGTTTTTT.

The chain joins TRBV7-8 to TRBJ2-7, with a weak D call TRBD1 (6 bases). The germline V and J ends were trimmed by 5 bases and 2 bases, with 16 bases remaining between them. Germline assignment: CDR1 SGHVS and CDR2 FQNEAQ. The CDR3 totals 15 residues. The DNA for the CDR3 is TGTGCCAGCAGCCCGTCCCCAGGGGCCGCCTACGAGCAGTACTTC. Translating gives CASSPSPGAAYEQYF. Full variable domain (remainder filled in from reference TRBV7-8 and TRBJ2-7): GAGVSQSPRYKVAKRGQDVALRCDPISGHVSLFWYQQALGQGPEFLTYFQNEAQLDKSGLPSDRFFAERPEGSVSTLKIQRTQQEDSAVYLCASSPSPGAAYEQYFGPGTRLTVT.

The chain links TRBV18 to TRBJ2-7; 11 nucleotides align to TRBD2. This CDR3 is 15 amino acids long. Germline CDR1 is KGHSH and CDR2 is LQKENI. After removal of 3 bases from V and 3 bases from J, the junction contained 4 bases not matched to a gene. CDR3 amino acids: CASSPSGGGGYEQYF. The CDR3 DNA follows: TGTGCCAGCTCACCTAGCGGGGGGGGAGGCTACGAGCAGTACTTC.

The J gene is TRBJ2-7, the V gene TRBV5-6; 9 positions match TRBD1. The CDR3 is 16 amino acids. V dropped 3 bases and J dropped 0; count of bases not matched to a gene: 7. CDR1 and CDR2 (germline): SGHDT, YYEEEE. The CDR3 sequence is CASSSGTGILSYEQYF. In nucleotides, the CDR3 is TGTGCCAGCAGCTCTGGGACAGGGATTCTCTCCTACGAGCAGTACTTC.

V and J are TRBV6-4 and TRBJ2-2; 10 positions match TRBD2. The V segment lost 4 bases and the J segment 4 bases; nucleotides outside the gene matches: 6. The germline V gene has CDR1 MRHNA and CDR2 SNTAGT. The CDR3 runs 16 residues. The CDR3 DNA is TGTGCCAGCAGTGCCGAAGCGGGGGGGATCACCGGGGAGCTGTTTTTT. Its translation is CASSAEAGGITGELFF.

The chain recombines TRBV6-5 with TRBJ2-2; 7 nucleotides line up with TRBD2. This CDR3 has 14 residues. J gave up 7 bases and V 5 bases, and 7 bases lay outside the gene matches. Looked up from germline, CDR1 is MNHEY and CDR2 is SVGAGI. The chain's CDR3 is CASSTGTIFGELFF. DNA for the CDR3: TGTGCCAGCAGTACCGGGACTATCTTCGGGGAGCTGTTTTTT.

This sequence joins TRBV2 and TRBJ1-4; 8 bases agree with TRBD1. The germline V gene encodes CDR1 SNHLY and CDR2 FYNNEI. The CDR3 extends over 14 amino acids. Losses at the gene ends were 5 bases for V and 8 bases for J; bases not matched to a gene: 7. The CDR3 DNA is TGTGCCAGCAGTAAAGGACAGGGAAACGAAAAACTGTTTTTT. It encodes CASSKGQGNEKLFF.

With respect to this clone: Other DNA sequences in the same sample also yield this CDR3. CDR3 DNA: TGTGCCAGTAGTATGACAGGTGGCAATCAGCCCCAGCATTTT. It specifies CASSMTGGNQPQHF. This chain joins TRBV19 and TRBJ1-5; maybe TRBD1 (6 bases). V was pared by 3 bases and J by 2 bases, with 8 bases between. Germline V lookup: CDR1 LNHDA, CDR2 SQIVND (reference sequence). This CDR3 region has 14 residues.

This clone was seen once. This chain joins TRBV5-1 and TRBJ1-1; 9 positions match TRBD1. The V gene end was trimmed by 3 bases and the J gene end by 1 base; junction bases not matched to a gene: 7. In germline, CDR1 is SGHRS, CDR2 YFSETQ. The CDR3 loop spans 16 amino acids. CDR3 nucleotide sequence: TGCGCCAGCAGCTCAGGACAGGGGCAAAAGAACACTGAAGCTTTCTTT. Protein: CASSSGQGQKNTEAFF.

The rearrangement uses TRBV3-1 (or the pseudogene TRBV3-2) and TRBJ2-7, with 10 bases lining up with TRBD2. The CDR3 covers 16 residues. V trimming: 0 bases; J trimming: 5 bases; junction bases outside the gene matches: 7. Looked up from germline, CDR1 is LGHDT and CDR2 is YNNKEL (reference sequence). CDR3: CASSQERLAGVDEQYF. The DNA of the CDR3 is TGTGCCAGCAGCCAAGAACGGCTAGCGGGGGTGGACGAGCAGTACTTC.

The chain is built from TRBV14 and TRBJ2-1, with D maybe TRBD2 (6 bases). Trimming took off 4 bases at V and 6 bases at J, with 22 bases between the two ends. The CDR3 loop spans 17 amino acids. CDR1 and CDR2 (germline): SGHDN, FVKESK. CDR3 region: CASSRGVTSRPANEQFF. In DNA form, the CDR3 reads TGTGCCAGCAGCCGAGGGGTGACTAGTCGGCCTGCCAATGAGCAGTTCTTC.

The rearrangement links TRBV11-2 to TRBJ2-2; 14 positions match TRBD2. The trim removed 3 bases at V and 7 bases at J, leaving 10 bases unmatched. Germline V gives CDR1 SGHAT, CDR2 FQNNGV. CDR3 length equals 18 residues. The CDR3 sequence is CASSFRTSGGPLGGELFF. The CDR3 DNA reads as TGTGCCAGCAGCTTCAGGACTAGCGGGGGGCCCCTAGGCGGGGAGCTGTTTTTT.

This clone was seen a few times. The chain recombines TRBV29-1 with TRBJ2-7, with TRBD2 matching over 12 bases. Germline lookup yields CDR1 SQVTM and CDR2 ANQGSEA. The CDR3 has 13 residues. V was clipped by 7 bases and J by 2 bases; unmatched bases: 3. CDR3 in amino acids: CSARTSGAYEQYF. Here the CDR3 DNA reads TGCAGCGCCAGGACTAGCGGGGCCTACGAGCAGTACTTC.

This chain connects TRBV6-5 to TRBJ1-6, with a weak D call TRBD1 (5 bases). Deletions cut 7 bases from V and 7 bases from J, with 17 bases between. The CDR3 has 15 amino acids. The V gene's germline CDR1 is MNHEY and CDR2 SVGAGI. CDR3 sequence reads: CASNPSAGRNSPLHF. The CDR3 DNA follows: TGTGCCAGCAATCCGAGTGCAGGGCGGAATTCACCCCTCCACTTT.

Only a few counts were recorded for this clone. V and J are TRBV6-6 and TRBJ1-2; no definite D call. V shed 4 bases and J shed 2 bases, with 14 bases lying between them. The V gene's germline CDR1 is MNHNY and CDR2 SVGAGI (reference sequence). This CDR3 is built from 15 residues. The chain's CDR3 is CASSSPRGGNYGYTF. The CDR3 DNA follows: TGTGCCAGCAGTTCCCCCCGGGGAGGCAACTATGGCTACACCTTC.

The chain carries TRBV3-1 (or the pseudogene TRBV3-2) and TRBJ2-1; the match to TRBD2 covers 8 bases. The V segment lost 2 bases and the J segment 5 bases; nucleotides outside the gene matches: 2. Germline V CDR1 and CDR2: LGHDT, YNNKEL (reference sequence). CDR3 length: 14 residues. CDR3 sequence: CASSQTSGNNEQFF. The CDR3 coding sequence is TGTGCCAGCAGCCAAACTAGCGGAAACAATGAGCAGTTCTTC.

The chain couples TRBV15 to TRBJ1-4; D is perhaps TRBD1 (5 bases). Trimming took 8 bases from V and 4 from J, leaving 17 bases between them. Germline V gene lookup returns CDR1 LNHNV and CDR2 YYDKDF (reference sequence). The CDR3 spans 15 residues. CDR3 residues: CATAAGGAFNEKLFF. The CDR3, as DNA: TGTGCCACCGCCGCGGGGGGAGCCTTTAATGAAAAACTGTTTTTT.

The chain is built from TRBV7-3 and TRBJ2-1, with 11 nucleotides matching TRBD2. Per germline, CDR1 SGHTA and CDR2 FQGTGA. The CDR3 is made up of 16 amino acids. The V gene end was trimmed by 5 bases and the J gene end by 8 bases; junction bases not matched to a gene: 11. DNA for the CDR3: TGTGCCAGCAGCCGTGATGGGACTAGCGGTGGGGATGAGCAGTTCTTC. Its protein is CASSRDGTSGGDEQFF.

This clone was picked up one time. The rearrangement links TRBV19 to TRBJ2-5, with D unclear. Trimming left V 10 bases short and J 2 bases short, with 8 bases between. Germline V gene data show CDR1 as LNHDA and CDR2 as SQIVND (reference sequence). This CDR3 has 11 residues. The CDR3 bases are TGTGCCACGAGCAGGCAAGAGACCCAGTACTTC. Its protein product is CATSRQETQYF. Full variable domain (rest looked up from reference TRBV19 and TRBJ2-5): DGGITQSPKYLFRKEGQNVTLSCEQNLNHDAMYWYRQDPGQGLRLIYYSQIVNDFQKGDIAEGYSVSREKKESFPLTVTSAQKNPTAFYLCATSRQETQYFGPGTRLLVL.

This clone was picked up a small number of times. The chain has TRBV4-2 and TRBJ2-5, with TRBD2 as a possible D gene (6 bases). Germline V gene lookup returns CDR1 LGHNA and CDR2 YNFKEQ. The CDR3 contains 15 residues. Deletions cut 1 base from V and 1 base from J, with 10 bases between. The CDR3 loop is CASSQGEAGQETQYF. The CDR3 region has the DNA TGTGCCAGCAGCCAAGGGGAGGCGGGCCAAGAGACCCAGTACTTC.

The chain has TRBV9 and TRBJ2-5; the match to TRBD1 covers 9 bases. The CDR3 extends over 15 amino acids. The trim removed 3 bases at V and 3 bases at J, leaving 6 bases unmatched. CDR1 SGDLS and CDR2 YYNGEE come from the germline V gene. CDR3 loop: CASSDIGTGKETQYF. The CDR3 coding sequence is TGTGCCAGCAGCGACATCGGGACAGGGAAAGAGACCCAGTACTTC.

The chain has TRBV19 and TRBJ1-1; 8 positions agree with TRBD1. The CDR3 has 13 amino acids. Per germline, CDR1 LNHDA and CDR2 SQIVND (reference sequence). V dropped 10 bases and J dropped 2; count of bases not matched to a gene: 6. CDR3 DNA sequence: TGTGCCACTAACAGGGGGAGAAACACTGAAGCTTTCTTT. Amino acid sequence: CATNRGRNTEAFF.